This TCR beta chain was obtained from a study of shared clonotypes between healthy human individuals. Regarding the study as a whole: Rarefaction exposed incomplete sorted-subset sequencing despite large depth.

About this clone: Its target is unknown.

Clones were sequenced by immunoSEQ multiplex PCR, and TCRdb holds only the in-frame ones, with some missing. The sample records about 2.3 million clones, around 92% being singletons. The CDR3 length is 16 residues. Per the germline V gene, CDR1 is LNHDA and CDR2 is SQIVND (reference sequence). V was pared by 7 bases and J by 4 bases, with 10 bases of the junction left unmatched. The rearrangement links TRBV19 to TRBJ1-3, with 10 bases fitting TRBD1. The clonotype comes from a man aged 18 to 29 in good health. Some clones in this sample may be carry-over from other donors' samples. Sequences were obtained from naive CD4+ T cells from PBMCs. Subset noted: CD45RA+ positively selected. CDR3 in amino acids: CASTPDRGRKGNTIYF. The CDR3 DNA is TGTGCCAGTACCCCAGACAGGGGGCGAAAAGGAAACACCATATATTTT. Supplemented by reference TRBV19 and TRBJ1-3, the full variable domain reads DGGITQSPKYLFRKEGQNVTLSCEQNLNHDAMYWYRQDPGQGLRLIYYSQIVNDFQKGDIAEGYSVSREKKESFPLTVTSAQKNPTAFYLCASTPDRGRKGNTIYFGEGSWLTVV.